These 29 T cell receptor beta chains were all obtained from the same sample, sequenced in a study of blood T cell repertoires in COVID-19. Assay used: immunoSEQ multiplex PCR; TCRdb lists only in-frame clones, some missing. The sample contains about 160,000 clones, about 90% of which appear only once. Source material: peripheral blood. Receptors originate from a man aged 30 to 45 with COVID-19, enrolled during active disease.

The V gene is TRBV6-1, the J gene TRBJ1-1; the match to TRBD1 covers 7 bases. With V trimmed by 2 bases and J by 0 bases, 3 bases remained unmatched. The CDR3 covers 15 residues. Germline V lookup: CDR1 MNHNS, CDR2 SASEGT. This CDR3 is CASSETTGLNTEAFF. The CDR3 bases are TGTGCCAGCAGTGAAACGACAGGGCTGAACACTGAAGCTTTCTTT.

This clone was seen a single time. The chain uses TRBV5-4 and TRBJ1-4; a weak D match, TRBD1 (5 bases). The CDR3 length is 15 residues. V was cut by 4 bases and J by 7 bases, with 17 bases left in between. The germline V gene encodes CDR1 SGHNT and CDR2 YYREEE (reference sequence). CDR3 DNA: TGTGCCAGCAGCGCTGCGGGGGGATCGGGTGAAAAACTGTTTTTT. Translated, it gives CASSAAGGSGEKLFF.

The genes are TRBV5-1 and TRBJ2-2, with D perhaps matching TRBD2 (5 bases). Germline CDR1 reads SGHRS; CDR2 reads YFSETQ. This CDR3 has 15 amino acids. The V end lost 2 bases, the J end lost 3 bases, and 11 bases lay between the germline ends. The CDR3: CASSFRTGDTGELFF. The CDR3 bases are TGCGCCAGCAGCTTTCGCACCGGGGACACCGGGGAGCTGTTTTTT.

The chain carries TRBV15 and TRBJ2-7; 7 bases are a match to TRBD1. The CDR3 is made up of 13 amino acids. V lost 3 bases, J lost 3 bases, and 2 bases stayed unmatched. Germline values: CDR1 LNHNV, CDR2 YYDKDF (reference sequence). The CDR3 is CATSSRDSYEQYF. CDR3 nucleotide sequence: TGTGCCACCAGCAGTCGGGACAGCTACGAGCAGTACTTC.

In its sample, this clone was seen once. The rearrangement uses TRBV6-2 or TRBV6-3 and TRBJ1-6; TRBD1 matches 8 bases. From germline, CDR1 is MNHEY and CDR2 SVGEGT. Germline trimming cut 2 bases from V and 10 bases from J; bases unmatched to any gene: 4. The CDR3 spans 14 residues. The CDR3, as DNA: TGTGCCAGCAGTTACCTGACAGGGGAATCACCCCTCCACTTT. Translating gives CASSYLTGESPLHF.

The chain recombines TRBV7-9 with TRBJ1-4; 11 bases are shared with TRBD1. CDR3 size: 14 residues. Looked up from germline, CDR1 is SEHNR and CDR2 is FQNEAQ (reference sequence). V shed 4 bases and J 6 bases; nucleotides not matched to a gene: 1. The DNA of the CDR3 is TGTGCCAGCAGCTCGGGACAGGGGGATGAAAAACTGTTTTTT. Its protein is CASSSGQGDEKLFF.

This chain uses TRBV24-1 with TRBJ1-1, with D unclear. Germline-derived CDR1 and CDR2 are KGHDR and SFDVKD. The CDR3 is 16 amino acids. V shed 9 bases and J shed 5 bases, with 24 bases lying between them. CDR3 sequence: CATSVNRVSRRTEAFF. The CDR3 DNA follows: TGTGCCACCTCCGTTAACCGGGTTTCGAGGAGGACTGAAGCTTTCTTT.

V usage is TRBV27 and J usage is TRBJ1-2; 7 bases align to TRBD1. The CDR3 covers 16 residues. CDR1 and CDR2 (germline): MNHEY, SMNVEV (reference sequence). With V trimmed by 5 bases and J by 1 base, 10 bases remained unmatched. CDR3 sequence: CASSPSQGRVNYGYTF. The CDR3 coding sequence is TGTGCCAGCAGTCCCTCACAGGGGCGGGTTAACTATGGCTACACCTTC.

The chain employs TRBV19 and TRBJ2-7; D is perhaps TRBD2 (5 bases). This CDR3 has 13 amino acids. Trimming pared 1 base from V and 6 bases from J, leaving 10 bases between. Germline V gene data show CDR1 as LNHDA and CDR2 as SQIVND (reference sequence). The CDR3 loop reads CASSIVEGSEQYF. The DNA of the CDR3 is TGTGCCAGTAGTATAGTCGAAGGGAGCGAGCAGTACTTC.

CDR3 DNA sequence: TGCGCCAGCAGCCAAGAGGAGGTGGCTGAAGCTTTCTTT. Its translation is CASSQEEVAEAFF. The rearrangement joins TRBV4-1 to TRBJ1-1; no clear D gene. The CDR3 spans 13 residues. Trimming removed 0 bases at V and 6 bases at J, with 8 bases between. Germline CDR1 is MGHRA and CDR2 is YSYEKL.

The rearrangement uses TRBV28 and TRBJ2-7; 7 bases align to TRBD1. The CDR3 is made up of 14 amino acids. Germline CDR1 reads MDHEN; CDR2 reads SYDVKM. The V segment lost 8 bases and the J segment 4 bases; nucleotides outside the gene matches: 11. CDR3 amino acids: CASRRGGPPYEQYF. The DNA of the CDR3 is TGTGCCAGCCGTAGAGGGGGCCCCCCTTACGAGCAGTACTTC.

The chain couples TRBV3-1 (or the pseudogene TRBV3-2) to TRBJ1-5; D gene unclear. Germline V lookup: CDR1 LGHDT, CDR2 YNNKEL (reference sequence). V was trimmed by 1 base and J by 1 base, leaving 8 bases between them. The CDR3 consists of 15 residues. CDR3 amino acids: CASSQVYNSNQPQHF. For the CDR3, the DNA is TGTGCCAGCAGCCAAGTGTACAACAGCAATCAGCCCCAGCATTTT.

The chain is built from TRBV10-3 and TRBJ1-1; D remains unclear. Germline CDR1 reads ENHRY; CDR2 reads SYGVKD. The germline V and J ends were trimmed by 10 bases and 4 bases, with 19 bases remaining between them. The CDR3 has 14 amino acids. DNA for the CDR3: TGTGCCACGTGGGAGGGTGCATCGGGCACTGAAGCTTTCTTT. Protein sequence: CATWEGASGTEAFF.

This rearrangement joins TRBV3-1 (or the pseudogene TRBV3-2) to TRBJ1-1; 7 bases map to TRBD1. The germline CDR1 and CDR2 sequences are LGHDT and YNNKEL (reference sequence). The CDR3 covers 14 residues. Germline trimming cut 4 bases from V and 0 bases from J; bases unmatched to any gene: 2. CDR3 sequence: CASSPDRVNTEAFF. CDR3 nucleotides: TGTGCCAGCAGCCCCGACAGGGTGAACACTGAAGCTTTCTTT.

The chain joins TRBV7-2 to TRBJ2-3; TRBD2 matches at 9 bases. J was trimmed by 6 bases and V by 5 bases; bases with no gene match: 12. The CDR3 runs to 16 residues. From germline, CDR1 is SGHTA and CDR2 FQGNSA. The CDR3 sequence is CASSRTGTSIVDTQYF. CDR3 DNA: TGTGCCAGCAGCCGGACCGGGACTAGCATTGTGGATACGCAGTATTTT.

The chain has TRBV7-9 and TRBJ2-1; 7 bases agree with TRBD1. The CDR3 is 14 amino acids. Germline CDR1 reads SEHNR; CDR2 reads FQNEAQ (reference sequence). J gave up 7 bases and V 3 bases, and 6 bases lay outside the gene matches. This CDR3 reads CASSFGQATNEQFF. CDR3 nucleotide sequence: TGTGCCAGCAGCTTCGGACAGGCGACGAATGAGCAGTTCTTC.

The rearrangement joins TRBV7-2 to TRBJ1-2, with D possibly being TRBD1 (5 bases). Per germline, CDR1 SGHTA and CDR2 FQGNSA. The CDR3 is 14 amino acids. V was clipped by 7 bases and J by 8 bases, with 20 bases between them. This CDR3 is CASIPGGVQGGYTF. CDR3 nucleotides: TGTGCCAGCATCCCCGGGGGGGTACAAGGCGGCTACACCTTC.

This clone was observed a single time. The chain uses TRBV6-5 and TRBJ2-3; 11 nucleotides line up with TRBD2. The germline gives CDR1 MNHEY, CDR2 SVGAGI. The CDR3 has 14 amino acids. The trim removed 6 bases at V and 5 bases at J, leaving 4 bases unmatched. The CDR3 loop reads CASRPGLAGDTQYF. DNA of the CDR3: TGTGCCAGCAGACCCGGACTAGCGGGAGATACGCAGTATTTT.

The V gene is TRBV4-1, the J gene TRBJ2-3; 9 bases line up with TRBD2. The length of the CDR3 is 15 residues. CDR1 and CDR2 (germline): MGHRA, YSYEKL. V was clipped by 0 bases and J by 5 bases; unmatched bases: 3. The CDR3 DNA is TGCGCCAGCAGCCAAGACCTTAGCGGGGGAGATACGCAGTATTTT. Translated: CASSQDLSGGDTQYF.

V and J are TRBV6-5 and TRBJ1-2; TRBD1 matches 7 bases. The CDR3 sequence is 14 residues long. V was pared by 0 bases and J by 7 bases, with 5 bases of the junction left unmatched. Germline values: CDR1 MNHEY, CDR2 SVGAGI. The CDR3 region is CASSYSTGYFGYTF. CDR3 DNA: TGTGCCAGCAGTTACTCGACAGGGTACTTTGGCTACACCTTC.

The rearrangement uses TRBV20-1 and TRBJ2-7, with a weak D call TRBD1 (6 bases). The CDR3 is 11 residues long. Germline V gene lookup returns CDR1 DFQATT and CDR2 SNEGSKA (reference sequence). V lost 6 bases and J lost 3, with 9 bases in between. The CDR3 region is CSAGADYEQYF. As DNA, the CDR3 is TGCAGTGCGGGGGCAGACTACGAGCAGTACTTC.

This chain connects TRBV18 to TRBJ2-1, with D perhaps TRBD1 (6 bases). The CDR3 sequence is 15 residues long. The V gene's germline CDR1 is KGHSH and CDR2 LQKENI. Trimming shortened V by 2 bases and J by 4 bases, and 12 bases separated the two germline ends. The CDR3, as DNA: TGTGCCAGCTCACCAGGGGTGGGGGCTTACAATGAGCAGTTCTTC. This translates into CASSPGVGAYNEQFF.

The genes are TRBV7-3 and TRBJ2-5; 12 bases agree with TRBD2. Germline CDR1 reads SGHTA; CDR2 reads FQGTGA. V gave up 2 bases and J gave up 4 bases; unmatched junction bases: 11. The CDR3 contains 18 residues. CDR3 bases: TGTGCCAGCAGCTTAGGCGTTTCTAGCGGGGGGGCCGGAGAGACCCAGTACTTC. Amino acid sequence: CASSLGVSSGGAGETQYF.

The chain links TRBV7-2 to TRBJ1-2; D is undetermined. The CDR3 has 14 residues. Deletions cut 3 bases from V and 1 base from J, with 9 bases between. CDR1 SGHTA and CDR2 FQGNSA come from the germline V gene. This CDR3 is CASSFRMVNYGYTF. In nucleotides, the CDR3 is TGTGCCAGCAGCTTTAGAATGGTTAACTATGGCTACACCTTC. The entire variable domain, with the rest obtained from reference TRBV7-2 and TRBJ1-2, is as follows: GAGVSQSPSNKVTEKGKDVELRCDPISGHTALYWYRQSLGQGLEFLIYFQGNSAPDKSGLPSDRFSAERTGGSVSTLTIQRTQQEDSAVYLCASSFRMVNYGYTFGSGTRLTVV.

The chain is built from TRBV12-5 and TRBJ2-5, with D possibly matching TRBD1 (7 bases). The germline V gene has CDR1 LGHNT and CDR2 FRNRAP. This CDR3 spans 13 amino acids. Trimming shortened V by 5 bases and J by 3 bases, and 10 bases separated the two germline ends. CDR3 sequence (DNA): TGTGCTAGTGGTGCGGGACAGAAAGAGACCCAGTACTTC. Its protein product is CASGAGQKETQYF.

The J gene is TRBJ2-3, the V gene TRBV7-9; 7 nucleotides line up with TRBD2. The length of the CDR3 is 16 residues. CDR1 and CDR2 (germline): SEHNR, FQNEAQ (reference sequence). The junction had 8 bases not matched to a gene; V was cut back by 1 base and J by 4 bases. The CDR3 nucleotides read TGTGCCAGCAGCTTAGGGACTAGTCAATTTGCAGATACGCAGTATTTT. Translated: CASSLGTSQFADTQYF.

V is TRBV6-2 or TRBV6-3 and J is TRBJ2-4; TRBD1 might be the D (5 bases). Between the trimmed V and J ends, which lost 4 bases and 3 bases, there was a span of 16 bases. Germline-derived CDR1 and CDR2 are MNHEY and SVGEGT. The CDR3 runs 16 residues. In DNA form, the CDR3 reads TGTGCCAGCAGTTCCTACACACAGGCGCACAAAAACATTCAGTACTTC. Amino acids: CASSSYTQAHKNIQYF.

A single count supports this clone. The CDR3 DNA reads as TGTGCCAGCAGTTCGTACGAGCAGTACTTC. Encoded protein: CASSSYEQYF. The chain has TRBV11-2 and TRBJ2-7, with unresolved D. Trimming cost V 6 bases and J 4 bases, with 4 bases left between them. The germline V gene encodes CDR1 SGHAT and CDR2 FQNNGV. The CDR3 is made up of 10 amino acids.

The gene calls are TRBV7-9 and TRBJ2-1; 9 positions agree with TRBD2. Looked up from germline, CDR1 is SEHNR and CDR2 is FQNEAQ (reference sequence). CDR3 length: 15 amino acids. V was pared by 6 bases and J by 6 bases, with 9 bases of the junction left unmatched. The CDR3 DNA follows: TGTGCCAGCAGAGGCCTGAGCGGGGGGTCCAATGAGCAGTTCTTC. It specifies CASRGLSGGSNEQFF.